This T cell receptor (beta chain) was identified in a study of cytomegalovirus exposure and HLA in healthy donors. Study results and caveats: Reportedly, HLA-A and HLA-B alleles of most subjects were accurately predicted from TCR beta.

Worth noting for this clone: What it binds is unknown. The same CDR3 can be traced to other DNA sequences in this sample.

PCR amplification relied on 60 Vbeta primers (plus 13 Jbeta primers). Generated by immunoSEQ multiplex PCR, the TCRdb table keeps only in-frame clones and is missing some. The table lists some 130,000 clones, about 66% of them singletons. This CDR3 has 11 residues. CDR1 is MNHEY and CDR2 is SMNVEV in the germline V gene (reference sequence). Trimming cost V 4 bases and J 2 bases, with 3 bases left between them. The J gene is TRBJ2-7, the V gene TRBV27; D uncertain. This clonotype was obtained from a human donor in good health. Sequenced sample: PBMCs. The CDR3 nucleotides read TGTGCCAGCAGTTCAACCTACGAGCAGTACTTC. Translation gives CASSSTYEQYF.